This is a list of T cell receptor beta chains from one sample in a study of shared clonotypes between healthy human individuals. The protocol was immunoSEQ multiplex PCR, while the TCRdb copy is restricted to in-frame clones and leaves out a portion. The sample records more than 2 million clones, about 95% being singletons. The material sequenced was naive CD4+ T cells sorted from blood. Every receptor here comes from a man younger than 30 in good health. The CDR3 runs from the conserved cysteine through the conserved F or W. Fields, in order: CDR3 length, clone size, J gene, D gene, V gene, CDR3 DNA, CDR3 protein. The D gene is left open where the match is weak. Clone sizes are given selectively: once, few, many, or a class where the clone is expanded.

len: 16
abundance: .
j_gene: TRBJ2-7
d_gene: TRBD1
v_gene: TRBV6-5
CDR3nt: TGTGCCAGCAGTTACTCGTTTTCGGGACAGGGGAACGAGCAGTACTTC
CDR3aa: CASSYSFSGQGNEQYF

len: 15
abundance: once
j_gene: TRBJ1-2
d_gene: TRBD1
v_gene: TRBV7-2
CDR3nt: TGTGCCAGCAGCCATCCGACAGGGGACCTCTATGGCTACACCTTC
CDR3aa: CASSHPTGDLYGYTF

len: 15
abundance: .
j_gene: TRBJ2-2
d_gene: .
v_gene: TRBV14
CDR3nt: TGTGCCAGCAGCCAAGTCCTCGGGAACACCGGGGAGCTGTTTTTT
CDR3aa: CASSQVLGNTGELFF

len: 15
abundance: .
j_gene: TRBJ1-6
d_gene: .
v_gene: TRBV10-1
CDR3nt: TGCGCCAGCAGTGAGTCAGCAGGGCACAATTCACCCCTCCACTTT
CDR3aa: CASSESAGHNSPLHF

len: 9
abundance: .
j_gene: TRBJ2-3
d_gene: .
v_gene: TRBV5-1
CDR3nt: TGCGCCAGCAAAGATACGCAGTATTTT
CDR3aa: CASKDTQYF

len: 16
abundance: .
j_gene: TRBJ2-7
d_gene: TRBD1
v_gene: TRBV7-9
CDR3nt: TGTGCCAGCAGCTTAGCGCGGGACAGGGGGAGCTACGAGCAGTACTTC
CDR3aa: CASSLARDRGSYEQYF

len: 13
abundance: .
j_gene: TRBJ2-1
d_gene: .
v_gene: TRBV11-3
CDR3nt: TGTGCCAGCAGCTTAGATCGTGGGGGTGAGCAGTTCTTC
CDR3aa: CASSLDRGGEQFF

len: 13
abundance: few
j_gene: TRBJ1-1
d_gene: .
v_gene: TRBV10-3
CDR3nt: TGTGCCATCAGTGAGTCGGGGGATGCTGAAGCTTTCTTT
CDR3aa: CAISESGDAEAFF

len: 15
abundance: .
j_gene: TRBJ2-5
d_gene: TRBD2
v_gene: TRBV27
CDR3nt: TGTGCCAGCAGTTTAGGTAGCGGGGGGGCAGGGACCCAGTACTTC
CDR3aa: CASSLGSGGAGTQYF

len: 15
abundance: .
j_gene: TRBJ2-3
d_gene: TRBD1
v_gene: TRBV7-3
CDR3nt: TGTGCCAGCAGCGCGGGACAGGGGAACACAGATACGCAGTATTTT
CDR3aa: CASSAGQGNTDTQYF

len: 13
abundance: .
j_gene: TRBJ2-4
d_gene: TRBD1
v_gene: TRBV30
CDR3nt: TGTGCCTGGAGCGATAACCGTGGACAGGGGCCGTACTTC
CDR3aa: CAWSDNRGQGPYF